A single sample gave rise to the 22 T cell receptor beta chains below, sequenced in a study of T cells in Graves' hyperthyroidism and ophthalmopathy. TCR beta CDR3 regions were amplified from RNA transcripts. First-round RT-PCR targeting the TCR CDR3 was performed with the HTBI primer set. MiXCR, applied by TCRdb to the multiplex PCR reads, yields one record per CDR3 protein. This table has over 350,000 distinct CDR3 sequences, about 14% appearing once. Sequenced: blood. The receptors stem from a man aged 45-60 years with Graves' ophthalmopathy.

The sample holds many counts of this clonotype. V gene TRBV28 combines with J gene TRBJ2-3; 7 bases align to TRBD1. Germline CDR1 is MDHEN and CDR2 is SYDVKM. Unmatched junction bases numbered 9, after V lost 3 bases and J lost 0 bases. The CDR3 has 17 residues. The CDR3 region has the DNA TGTGCCAGCAGTTTGGGACAGACATACTCTAGCACAGATACGCAGTATTTT. Protein sequence: CASSLGQTYSSTDTQYF.

Ten or more counts support this clonotype. The chain has TRBV2 and TRBJ2-1; D remains unclear. Between the trimmed V and J ends, which lost 4 bases and 7 bases, there was a span of 11 bases. Germline values: CDR1 SNHLY, CDR2 FYNNEI. CDR3 length equals 13 residues. CDR3 sequence reads: CASSGLAPNEQFF. DNA of the CDR3: TGTGCCAGCAGTGGACTCGCCCCTAATGAGCAGTTCTTC.

This clonotype has only one observation. The CDR3 protein is CASRRTHSYNSPLHF. The CDR3 nucleotides read TGTGCCAGTAGAAGGACACACTCCTATAATTCACCCCTCCACTTT. The chain has TRBV19 and TRBJ1-6; perhaps TRBD1 as D (5 bases). Per the germline V gene, CDR1 is LNHDA and CDR2 is SQIVND (reference sequence). The CDR3 length is 15 residues. V was shortened by 6 bases and J by 0 bases, with 9 bases between the two germline ends. Full variable domain (rest looked up from reference TRBV19 and TRBJ1-6): DGGITQSPKYLFRKEGQNVTLSCEQNLNHDAMYWYRQDPGQGLRLIYYSQIVNDFQKGDIAEGYSVSREKKESFPLTVTSAQKNPTAFYLCASRRTHSYNSPLHFGNGTRLTVT.

This clonotype was observed at least ten times. The rearrangement links TRBV3-1 to TRBJ2-2; tentatively, D is TRBD1 (5 bases). This CDR3 region has 15 residues. Germline loops: CDR1 LGHDT, CDR2 YNNKEL (reference sequence). Trimming removed 2 bases at V and 6 bases at J, with 13 bases between. The CDR3 nucleotides are TGTGCCAGCAGCCAATTCAGGGATGGTGCCGGGGAGCTGTTTTTT. Amino acid sequence: CASSQFRDGAGELFF.

This clonotype has at least ten counts. The V and J genes are TRBV5-8 and TRBJ2-3, with a tentative D call TRBD2 (6 bases). V lost 0 bases to trimming and J lost 6 bases, with 14 bases between them. The germline V gene encodes CDR1 SGHTS and CDR2 YDEGEE. The CDR3 runs 15 residues. The DNA for the CDR3 is TGTGCCAGCAGCTTGGTTAGCGGAGCCTTTGATACGCAGTATTTT. Translated, it gives CASSLVSGAFDTQYF.

This clonotype was counted at least ten times. This chain uses TRBV2 with TRBJ2-3, with 13 bases matching TRBD2. The CDR3 is 15 amino acids. Germline V gives CDR1 SNHLY, CDR2 FYNNEI. V gave up 6 bases and J gave up 2 bases; unmatched junction bases: 2. CDR3 loop: CASSGLAGVTDTQYF. CDR3 nucleotide sequence: TGTGCCAGCAGCGGACTAGCGGGAGTCACAGATACGCAGTATTTT.

This clonotype was seen ten or more times. V and J are TRBV5-1 and TRBJ1-2; 8 nucleotides align to TRBD1. Germline-derived CDR1 and CDR2 are SGHRS and YFSETQ. The CDR3 is 14 residues long. V was clipped by 0 bases and J by 8 bases; unmatched bases: 6. The DNA of the CDR3 is TGCGCCAGCAGCTTGGTTTCAGGGGGCTTCGGCTACACCTTC. Translated: CASSLVSGGFGYTF.

The rearrangement links TRBV12-3 or TRBV12-4 to TRBJ1-2; D is perhaps TRBD1 (6 bases). This CDR3 is 14 amino acids long. Trimming removed 1 base at V and 10 bases at J, with 16 bases between. CDR3 loop: CASSLGGGDMIYTF. The CDR3 region has the DNA TGTGCCAGCAGTTTAGGGGGGGGCGATATGATCTACACCTTC.

V and J are TRBV9 and TRBJ2-1; no definite D call. CDR1 and CDR2 (germline): SGDLS, YYNGEE. Between the trimmed V and J ends, which lost 0 bases and 2 bases, there was a span of 12 bases. The CDR3 spans 16 residues. The chain's CDR3 is CASSVDLAVTYNEQFF. CDR3 sequence (DNA): TGTGCCAGCAGCGTAGATCTTGCGGTCACCTACAATGAGCAGTTCTTC.

The rearrangement uses TRBV19 and TRBJ1-2; D gene ambiguous. The germline V and J ends were trimmed by 10 bases and 1 base, with 22 bases remaining between them. CDR3 length: 16 residues. Germline assignment: CDR1 LNHDA and CDR2 SQIVND (reference sequence). In nucleotides, the CDR3 is TGTGCCACCAATAAAGTCGAGCAGGCGGTTAACTATGGCTACACCTTC. It specifies CATNKVEQAVNYGYTF.

This clonotype was detected once. The chain has TRBV7-9 and TRBJ2-6, with D hard to call. This CDR3 contains 15 residues. Trimming cost V 3 bases and J 0 bases, with 6 bases left between them. CDR1 SEHNR and CDR2 FQNEAQ come from the germline V gene (reference sequence). Here the CDR3 reads CASSFPYSGANVLTF. In DNA, the CDR3 is TGTGCCAGCAGCTTCCCCTACTCTGGGGCCAACGTCCTGACTTTC.

This clonotype was detected a few times. The chain carries TRBV7-2 and TRBJ2-3; 7 bases line up with TRBD1. Germline V gene sequence: CDR1 SGHTA, CDR2 FQGNSA. The CDR3 sequence is 15 residues long. V lost 1 base to trimming and J lost 2 bases; unmatched junction nucleotides: 3. This CDR3 reads CASSLVTGSTDTQYF. The DNA for the CDR3 is TGTGCCAGCAGCTTAGTGACAGGGTCCACAGATACGCAGTATTTT.

This chain links TRBV11-2 with TRBJ1-2, with a weak D call TRBD1 (6 bases). Germline V CDR1 and CDR2: SGHAT, FQNNGV. The germline V and J ends were trimmed by 8 bases and 1 base, with 11 bases remaining between them. The CDR3 is made up of 13 amino acids. The CDR3, as DNA: TGTGCCAGCGGCGAACAGGGTAACTATGGCTACACCTTC. It encodes CASGEQGNYGYTF.

Many counts were recorded for this clonotype. The chain is built from TRBV11-2 and TRBJ2-7; TRBD2 agrees at 9 bases. Germline V gene sequence: CDR1 SGHAT, CDR2 FQNNGV. This CDR3 has 15 residues. J gave up 2 bases and V 1 base, and 3 bases lay outside the gene matches. In nucleotides, the CDR3 is TGTGCCAGCAGCTTAGGGGCGGGAGGGGCCTACGAGCAGTACTTC. It codes for CASSLGAGGAYEQYF.

In its sample, this clonotype was seen a few times. The rearrangement links TRBV9 to TRBJ2-3; D may be TRBD1 or TRBD2 (6 bases each). Per germline, CDR1 SGDLS and CDR2 YYNGEE. The CDR3 has 15 amino acids. Trimming took 4 bases from V and 4 from J, leaving 16 bases between them. CDR3 DNA sequence: TGTGCCAGCAGCCCGAGGGGGAGGCCCTCAGATACGCAGTATTTT. It encodes CASSPRGRPSDTQYF.

This clonotype was counted a few times. V gene TRBV6-2 or TRBV6-3 combines with J gene TRBJ2-1, with a weak D call TRBD2 (5 bases). This CDR3 is 12 amino acids long. CDR1 is MNHEY, CDR2 SVGEGT, per germline. Trimming took off 8 bases at V and 4 bases at J, with 9 bases between the two ends. The CDR3 DNA reads as TGTGCCAGCGGTGAGGGATACAATGAGCAGTTCTTC. The encoded protein is CASGEGYNEQFF.

The V call is TRBV24-1, the J call TRBJ1-1, with D hard to call. Germline assignment: CDR1 KGHDR and CDR2 SFDVKD. Trimming took off 3 bases at V and 11 bases at J, with 18 bases between the two ends. The CDR3 has 14 amino acids. The CDR3 DNA sequence: TGTGCCACCAGTGATAATGGACCGTCGATGCCCGCTTTCTTT. Residues: CATSDNGPSMPAFF.

This clonotype has a count of ten or more. The chain joins TRBV19 to TRBJ2-1; D might be TRBD2 (6 bases). This CDR3 contains 16 residues. Trimming stripped 5 bases from V and 7 bases from J, with 21 bases between. Per the germline V gene, CDR1 is LNHDA and CDR2 is SQIVND (reference sequence). CDR3 protein: CASSRGISVPQNEQFF. The CDR3 DNA is TGTGCCAGTAGTCGCGGGATCTCAGTACCTCAAAATGAGCAGTTCTTC.

This clonotype was seen more than once but under ten times. This chain connects TRBV28 to TRBJ2-2; 8 bases fit TRBD1. V lost 5 bases and J lost 7; bases outside the gene matches: 6. Germline CDR1 and CDR2: MDHEN and SYDVKM. CDR3 length equals 14 residues. CDR3 in DNA: TGTGCCAGCAGTGACAGGGGTAGGGTCGGGGAGCTGTTTTTT. Amino acid sequence: CASSDRGRVGELFF.

This clonotype was seen ten or more times. The junction departs from the called germline gene at one end, perhaps through a read error. V and J are TRBV30 and TRBJ2-1; D is possibly TRBD1 (5 bases). The CDR3 totals 15 residues. Germline loops: CDR1 GTSNPN, CDR2 SVGIG (reference sequence). The CDR3: CARSRDSSSYNEQFF. CDR3 in DNA: TGTGCCCGGAGTCGAGACAGCAGCTCCTACAATGAGCAGTTCTTC.

The chain has TRBV6-2 or TRBV6-3 and TRBJ2-3; possibly TRBD2 for D (6 bases). V shed 5 bases and J shed 4 bases, with 10 bases lying between them. The length of the CDR3 is 13 residues. The V gene's germline CDR1 is MNHEY and CDR2 SVGEGT. This chain's CDR3 is CASSVDYADTQYF. Here the CDR3 DNA reads TGTGCCAGCAGTGTGGACTATGCAGATACGCAGTATTTT.

This clonotype was counted at least ten times. One end of the junction is discordant with germline, which a read error may explain. The chain couples TRBV2 to TRBJ1-2; D remains ambiguous. Germline V gene data show CDR1 as SNHLY and CDR2 as FYNNEI. The CDR3 spans 11 residues. The CDR3 nucleotides read TGTGCCAGTCGGCTAAACTCTGGCTACACCTTC. It translates to CASRLNSGYTF.